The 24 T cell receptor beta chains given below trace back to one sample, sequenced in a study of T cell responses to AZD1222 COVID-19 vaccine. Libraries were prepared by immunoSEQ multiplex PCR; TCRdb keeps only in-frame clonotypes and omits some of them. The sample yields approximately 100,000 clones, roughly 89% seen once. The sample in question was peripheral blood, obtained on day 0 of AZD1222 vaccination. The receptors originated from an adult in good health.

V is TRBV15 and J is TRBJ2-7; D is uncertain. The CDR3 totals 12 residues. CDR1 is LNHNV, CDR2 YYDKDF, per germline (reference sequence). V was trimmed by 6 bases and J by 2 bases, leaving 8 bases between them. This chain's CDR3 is CATRKETYEQYF. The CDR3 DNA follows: TGTGCCACCAGGAAAGAGACCTACGAGCAGTACTTC.

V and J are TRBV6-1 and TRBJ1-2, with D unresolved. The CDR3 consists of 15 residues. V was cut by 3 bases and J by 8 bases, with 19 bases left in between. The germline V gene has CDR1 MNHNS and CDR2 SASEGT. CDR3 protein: CASSEVPGAFGGYTF. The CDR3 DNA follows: TGTGCCAGCAGTGAGGTTCCAGGTGCTTTCGGAGGCTACACCTTC.

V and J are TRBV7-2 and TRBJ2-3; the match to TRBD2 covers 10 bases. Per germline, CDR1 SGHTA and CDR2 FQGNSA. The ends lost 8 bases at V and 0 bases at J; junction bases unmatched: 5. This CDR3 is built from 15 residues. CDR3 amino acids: CASVGLAVSTDTQYF. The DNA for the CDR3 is TGTGCCAGCGTTGGACTAGCGGTGAGCACAGATACGCAGTATTTT.

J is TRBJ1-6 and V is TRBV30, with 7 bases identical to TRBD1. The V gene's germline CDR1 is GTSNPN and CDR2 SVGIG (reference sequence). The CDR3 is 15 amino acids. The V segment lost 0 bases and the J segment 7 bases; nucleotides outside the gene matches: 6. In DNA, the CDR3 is TGTGCCTGGAGTGTGGGGACAGCTGGAAATTCACCCCTCCACTTT. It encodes CAWSVGTAGNSPLHF.

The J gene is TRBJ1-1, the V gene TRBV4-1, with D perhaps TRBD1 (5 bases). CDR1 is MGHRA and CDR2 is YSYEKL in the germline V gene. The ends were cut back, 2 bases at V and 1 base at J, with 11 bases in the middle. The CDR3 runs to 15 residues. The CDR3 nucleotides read TGCGCCAGCAGCCAACAGGGTTTGGCGAACACTGAAGCTTTCTTT. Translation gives CASSQQGLANTEAFF.

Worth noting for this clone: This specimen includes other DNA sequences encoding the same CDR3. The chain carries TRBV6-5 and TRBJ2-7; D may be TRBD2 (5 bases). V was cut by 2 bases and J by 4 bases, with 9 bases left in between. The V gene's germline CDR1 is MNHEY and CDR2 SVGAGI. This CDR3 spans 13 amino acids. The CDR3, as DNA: TGTGCCAGCAGTTACGAGGGTGCTTACGAGCAGTACTTC. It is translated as CASSYEGAYEQYF.

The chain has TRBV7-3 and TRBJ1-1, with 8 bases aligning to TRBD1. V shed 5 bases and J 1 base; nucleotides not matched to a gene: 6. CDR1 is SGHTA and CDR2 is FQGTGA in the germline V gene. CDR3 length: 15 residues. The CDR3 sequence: CASSPTGATNTEAFF. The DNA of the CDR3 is TGTGCCAGCAGCCCGACAGGGGCGACGAACACTGAAGCTTTCTTT.

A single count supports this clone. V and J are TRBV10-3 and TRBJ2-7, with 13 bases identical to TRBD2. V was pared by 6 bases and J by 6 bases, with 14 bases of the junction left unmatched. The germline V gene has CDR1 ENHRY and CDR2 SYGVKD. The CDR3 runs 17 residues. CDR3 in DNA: TGTGCCATCAGCGAACGCAGCTCGGGACTAGCGGGGCGCGAGCAGTACTTC. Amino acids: CAISERSSGLAGREQYF.

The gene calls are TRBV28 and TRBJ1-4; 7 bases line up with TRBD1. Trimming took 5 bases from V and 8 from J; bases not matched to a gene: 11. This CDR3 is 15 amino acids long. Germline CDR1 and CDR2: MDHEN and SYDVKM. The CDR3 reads CASSPGDSIYEKLFF. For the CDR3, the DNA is TGTGCCAGCAGTCCCGGGGACAGCATATACGAAAAACTGTTTTTT.

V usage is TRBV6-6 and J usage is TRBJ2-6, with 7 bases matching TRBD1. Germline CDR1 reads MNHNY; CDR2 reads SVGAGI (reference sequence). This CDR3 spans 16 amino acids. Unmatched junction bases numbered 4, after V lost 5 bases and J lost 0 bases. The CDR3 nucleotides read TGTGCCAGCAGTCGACAGGGCCTCTCTGGGGCCAACGTCCTGACTTTC. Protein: CASSRQGLSGANVLTF.

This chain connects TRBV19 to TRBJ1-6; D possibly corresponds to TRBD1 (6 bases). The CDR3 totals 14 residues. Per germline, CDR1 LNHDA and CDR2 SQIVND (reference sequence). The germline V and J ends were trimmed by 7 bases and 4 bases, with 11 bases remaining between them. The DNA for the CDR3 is TGTGCCAGTAAAAACAGGGATTATAATTCACCCCTCCACTTT. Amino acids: CASKNRDYNSPLHF.

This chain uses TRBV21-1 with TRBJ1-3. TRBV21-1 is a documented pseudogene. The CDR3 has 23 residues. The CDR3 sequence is CASSKSNRGGDRSYAGLGNTIYF. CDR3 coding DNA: TGTGCCAGCAGCAAATCTAACCGAGGGGGGGATAGAAGCTACGCGGGTTTAGGAAACACCATATATTTT.

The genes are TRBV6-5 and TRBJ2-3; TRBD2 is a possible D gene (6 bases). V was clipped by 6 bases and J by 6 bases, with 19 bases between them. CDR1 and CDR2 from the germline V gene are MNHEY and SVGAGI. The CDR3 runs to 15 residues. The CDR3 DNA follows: TGTGCCAGCAGCGGACTATACGGATTCACTGATACGCAGTATTTT. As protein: CASSGLYGFTDTQYF.

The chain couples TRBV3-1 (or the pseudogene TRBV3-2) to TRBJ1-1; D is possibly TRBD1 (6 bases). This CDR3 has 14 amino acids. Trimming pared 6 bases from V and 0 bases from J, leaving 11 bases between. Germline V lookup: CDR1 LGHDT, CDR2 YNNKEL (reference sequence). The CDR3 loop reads CASRRDTLNTEAFF. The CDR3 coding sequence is TGTGCCAGCAGGCGGGACACCTTGAACACTGAAGCTTTCTTT.

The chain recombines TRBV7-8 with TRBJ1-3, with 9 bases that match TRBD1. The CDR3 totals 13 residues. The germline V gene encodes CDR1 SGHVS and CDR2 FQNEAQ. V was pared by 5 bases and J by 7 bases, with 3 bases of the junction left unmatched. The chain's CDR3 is CASSPGQGNTIYF. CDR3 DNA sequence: TGTGCCAGCAGCCCGGGACAGGGTAACACCATATATTTT. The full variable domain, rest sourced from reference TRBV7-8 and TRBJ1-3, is GAGVSQSPRYKVAKRGQDVALRCDPISGHVSLFWYQQALGQGPEFLTYFQNEAQLDKSGLPSDRFFAERPEGSVSTLKIQRTQQEDSAVYLCASSPGQGNTIYFGEGSWLTVV.

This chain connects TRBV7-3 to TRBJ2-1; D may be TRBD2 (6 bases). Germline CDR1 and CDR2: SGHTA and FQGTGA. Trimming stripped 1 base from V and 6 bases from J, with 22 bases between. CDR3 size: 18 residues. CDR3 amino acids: CASSLSFGLGGSLNEQFF. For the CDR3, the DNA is TGTGCCAGCAGCTTAAGTTTCGGTCTGGGGGGATCGCTCAATGAGCAGTTCTTC.

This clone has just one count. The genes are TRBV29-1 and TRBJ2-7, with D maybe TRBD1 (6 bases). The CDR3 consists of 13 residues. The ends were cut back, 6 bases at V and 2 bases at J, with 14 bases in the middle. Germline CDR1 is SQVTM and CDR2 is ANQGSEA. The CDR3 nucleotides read TGCAGCGTCTCCCTCGGACAGACCTACGAGCAGTACTTC. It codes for CSVSLGQTYEQYF.

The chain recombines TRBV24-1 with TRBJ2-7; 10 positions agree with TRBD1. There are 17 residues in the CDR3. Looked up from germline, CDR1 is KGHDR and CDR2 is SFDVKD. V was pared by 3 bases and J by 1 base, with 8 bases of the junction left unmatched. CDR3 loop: CATSDQPPGQGSYEQYF. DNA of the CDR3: TGTGCCACCAGTGATCAGCCCCCGGGACAGGGGTCCTACGAGCAGTACTTC.

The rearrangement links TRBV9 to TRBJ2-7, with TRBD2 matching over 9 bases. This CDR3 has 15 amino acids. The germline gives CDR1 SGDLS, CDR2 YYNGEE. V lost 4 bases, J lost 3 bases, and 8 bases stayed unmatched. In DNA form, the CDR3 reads TGTGCCAGCAGCCCCGGTCGACTAGCGGACTACGAGCAGTACTTC. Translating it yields CASSPGRLADYEQYF.

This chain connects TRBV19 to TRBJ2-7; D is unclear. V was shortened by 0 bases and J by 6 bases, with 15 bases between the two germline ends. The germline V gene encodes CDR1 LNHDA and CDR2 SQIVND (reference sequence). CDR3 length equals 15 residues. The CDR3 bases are TGTGCCAGTAGTATAGAGGGATTGGGATCCGGCGAGCAGTACTTC. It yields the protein CASSIEGLGSGEQYF.

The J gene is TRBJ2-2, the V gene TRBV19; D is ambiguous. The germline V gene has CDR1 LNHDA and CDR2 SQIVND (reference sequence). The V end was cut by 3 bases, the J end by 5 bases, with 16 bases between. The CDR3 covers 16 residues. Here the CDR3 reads CASSIPRFVRTGELFF. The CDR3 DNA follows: TGTGCCAGTAGTATCCCCAGGTTCGTAAGGACCGGGGAGCTGTTTTTT.

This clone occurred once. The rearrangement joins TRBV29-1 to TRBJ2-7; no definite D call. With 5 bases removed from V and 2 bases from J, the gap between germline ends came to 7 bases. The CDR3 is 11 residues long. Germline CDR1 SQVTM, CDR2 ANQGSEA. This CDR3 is CSVFWAYEQYF. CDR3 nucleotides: TGCAGCGTTTTTTGGGCCTACGAGCAGTACTTC.

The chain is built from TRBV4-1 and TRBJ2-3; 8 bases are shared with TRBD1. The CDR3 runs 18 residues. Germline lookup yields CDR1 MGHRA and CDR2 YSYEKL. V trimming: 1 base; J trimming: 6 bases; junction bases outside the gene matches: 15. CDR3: CASSQAIQTGAPRDTQYF. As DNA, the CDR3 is TGCGCCAGCAGCCAAGCAATCCAGACAGGGGCCCCTAGGGATACGCAGTATTTT.

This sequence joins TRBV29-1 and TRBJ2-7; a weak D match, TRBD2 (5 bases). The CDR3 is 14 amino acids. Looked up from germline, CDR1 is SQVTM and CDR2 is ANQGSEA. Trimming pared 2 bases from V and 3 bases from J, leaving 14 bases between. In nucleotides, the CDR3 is TGCAGCGTTGAAAACCGGGGTAGGAACTACGAGCAGTACTTC. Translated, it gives CSVENRGRNYEQYF.